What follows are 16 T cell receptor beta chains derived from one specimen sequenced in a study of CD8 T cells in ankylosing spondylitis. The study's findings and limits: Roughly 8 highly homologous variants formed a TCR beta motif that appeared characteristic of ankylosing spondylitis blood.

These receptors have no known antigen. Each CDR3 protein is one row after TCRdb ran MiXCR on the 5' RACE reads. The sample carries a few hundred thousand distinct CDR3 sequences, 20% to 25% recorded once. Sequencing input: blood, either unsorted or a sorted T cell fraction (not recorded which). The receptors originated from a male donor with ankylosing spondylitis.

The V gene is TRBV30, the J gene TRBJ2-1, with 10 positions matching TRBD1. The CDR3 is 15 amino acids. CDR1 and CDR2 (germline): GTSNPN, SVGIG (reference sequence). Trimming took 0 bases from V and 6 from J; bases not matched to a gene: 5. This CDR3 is CAWSVWDRGGNEQFF. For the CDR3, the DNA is TGTGCCTGGAGTGTGTGGGACAGGGGAGGCAATGAGCAGTTCTTC.

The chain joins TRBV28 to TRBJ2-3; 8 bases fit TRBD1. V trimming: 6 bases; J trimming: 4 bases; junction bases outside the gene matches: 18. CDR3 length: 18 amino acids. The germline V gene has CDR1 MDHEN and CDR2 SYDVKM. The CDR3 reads CASRLPPRDRFFSDTQYF. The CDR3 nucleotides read TGTGCCAGCAGGCTGCCCCCCCGGGACAGGTTTTTTTCAGATACGCAGTATTTT.

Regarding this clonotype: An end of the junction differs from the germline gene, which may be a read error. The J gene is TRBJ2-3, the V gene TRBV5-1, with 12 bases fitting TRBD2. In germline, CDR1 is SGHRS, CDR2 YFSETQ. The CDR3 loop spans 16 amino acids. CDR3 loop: CASSWGLAGYTDTLYF. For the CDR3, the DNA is TGCGCCAGCAGCTGGGGACTAGCGGGTTACACAGATACGCTGTATTTT.

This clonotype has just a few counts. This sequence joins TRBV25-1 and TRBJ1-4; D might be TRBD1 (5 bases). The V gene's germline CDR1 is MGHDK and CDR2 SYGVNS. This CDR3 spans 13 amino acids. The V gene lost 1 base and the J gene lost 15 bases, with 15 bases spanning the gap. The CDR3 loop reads CASSESRGRMLFF. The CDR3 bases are TGTGCCAGCAGTGAATCCCGGGGCAGGATGTTGTTTTTT.

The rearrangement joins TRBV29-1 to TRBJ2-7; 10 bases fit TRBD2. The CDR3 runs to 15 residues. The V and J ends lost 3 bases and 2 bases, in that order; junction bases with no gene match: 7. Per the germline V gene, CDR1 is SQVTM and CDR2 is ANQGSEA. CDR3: CSVDFGTSATYEQYF. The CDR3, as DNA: TGCAGCGTTGATTTTGGGACTAGCGCCACCTACGAGCAGTACTTC.

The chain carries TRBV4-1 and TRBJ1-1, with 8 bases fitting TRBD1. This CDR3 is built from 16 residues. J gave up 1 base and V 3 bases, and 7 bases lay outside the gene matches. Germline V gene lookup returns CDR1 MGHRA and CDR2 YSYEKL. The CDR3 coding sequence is TGCGCCAGCAGCCAGGGGTGGGACAGGCCGAACACTGAAGCTTTCTTT. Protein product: CASSQGWDRPNTEAFF.

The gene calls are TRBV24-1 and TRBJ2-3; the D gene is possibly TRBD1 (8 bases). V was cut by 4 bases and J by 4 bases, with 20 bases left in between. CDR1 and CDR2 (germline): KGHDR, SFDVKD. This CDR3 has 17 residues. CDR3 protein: CATSDQGQEAGPDTQYF. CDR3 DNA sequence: TGTGCCACCAGTGACCAGGGACAGGAAGCGGGGCCAGATACGCAGTATTTT.

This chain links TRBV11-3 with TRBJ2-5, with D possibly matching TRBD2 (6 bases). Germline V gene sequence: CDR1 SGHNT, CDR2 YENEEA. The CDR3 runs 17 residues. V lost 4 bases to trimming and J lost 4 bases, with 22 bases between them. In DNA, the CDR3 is TGTGCCAGCAGCTCCCGATTGCAGAGTAGCGGAGTAGAGACCCAGTACTTC. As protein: CASSSRLQSSGVETQYF.

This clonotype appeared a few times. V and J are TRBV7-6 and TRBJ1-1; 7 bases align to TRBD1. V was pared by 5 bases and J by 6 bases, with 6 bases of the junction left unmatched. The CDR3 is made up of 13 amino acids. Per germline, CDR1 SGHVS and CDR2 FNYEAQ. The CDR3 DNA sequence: TGTGCCAGCAGCCTTATACAGGGGCCTGAAGCTTTCTTT. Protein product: CASSLIQGPEAFF.

The CDR3 spells CSALDSAGARSYNEQFF. The CDR3 DNA reads TGCAGTGCTCTAGATTCGGCGGGAGCTAGGTCCTACAATGAGCAGTTCTTC. This sequence joins TRBV20-1 and TRBJ2-1; 7 bases are a match to TRBD2. Germline CDR1 DFQATT, CDR2 SNEGSKA (reference sequence). With 5 bases clipped from V and 1 base from J, the junction kept 14 bases outside the gene matches. CDR3 size: 17 residues.

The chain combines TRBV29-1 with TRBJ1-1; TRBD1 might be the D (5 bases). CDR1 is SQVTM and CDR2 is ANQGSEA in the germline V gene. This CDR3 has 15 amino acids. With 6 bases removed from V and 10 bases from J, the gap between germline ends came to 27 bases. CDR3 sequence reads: CSVSGWAGNSGGAFF. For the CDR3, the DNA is TGCAGCGTAAGTGGGTGGGCAGGCAACTCCGGGGGAGCTTTCTTT.

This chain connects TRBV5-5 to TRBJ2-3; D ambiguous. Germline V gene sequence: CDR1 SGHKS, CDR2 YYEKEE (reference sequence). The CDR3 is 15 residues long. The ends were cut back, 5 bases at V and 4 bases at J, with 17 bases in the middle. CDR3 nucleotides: TGTGCCAGCAGACCTAGACTGGAGTTGGCAGATACGCAGTATTTT. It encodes CASRPRLELADTQYF.

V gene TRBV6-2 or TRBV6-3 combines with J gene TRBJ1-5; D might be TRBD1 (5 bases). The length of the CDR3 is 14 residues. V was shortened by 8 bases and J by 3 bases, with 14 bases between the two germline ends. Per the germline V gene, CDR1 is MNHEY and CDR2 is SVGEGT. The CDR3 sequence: CASARTRYNQPQHF. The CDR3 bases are TGTGCCAGCGCGAGGACAAGGTACAATCAGCCCCAGCATTTT.

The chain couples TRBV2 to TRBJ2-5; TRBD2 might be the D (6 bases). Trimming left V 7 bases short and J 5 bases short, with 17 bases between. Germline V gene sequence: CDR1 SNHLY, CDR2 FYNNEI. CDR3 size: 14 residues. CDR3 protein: CASIRDFSSETQYF. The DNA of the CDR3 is TGTGCCAGCATAAGGGACTTCTCATCGGAGACCCAGTACTTC.

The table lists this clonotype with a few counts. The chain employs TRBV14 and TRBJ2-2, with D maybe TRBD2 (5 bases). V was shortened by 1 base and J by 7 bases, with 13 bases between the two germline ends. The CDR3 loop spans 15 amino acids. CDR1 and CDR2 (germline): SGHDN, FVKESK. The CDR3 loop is CASSQVLGSVGELFF. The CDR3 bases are TGTGCCAGCAGCCAAGTCTTGGGTAGCGTCGGGGAGCTGTTTTTT.

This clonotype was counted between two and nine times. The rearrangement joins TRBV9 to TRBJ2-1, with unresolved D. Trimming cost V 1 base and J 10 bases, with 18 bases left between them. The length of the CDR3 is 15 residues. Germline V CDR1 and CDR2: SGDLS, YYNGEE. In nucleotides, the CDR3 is TGTGCCAGCAGCGTAAACCCCACTTGGCGCCAGGAGCAGTTCTTC. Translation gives CASSVNPTWRQEQFF. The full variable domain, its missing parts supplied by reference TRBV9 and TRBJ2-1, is DSGVTQTPKHLITATGQRVTLRCSPRSGDLSVYWYQQSLDQGLQFLIQYYNGEERAKGNILERFSAQQFPDLHSELNLSSLELGDSALYFCASSVNPTWRQEQFFGPGTRLTVL.